This section outlines one T cell receptor (beta chain) sequence together with its context. This sample stems from a study of blood T cell repertoires in COVID-19. Produced via immunoSEQ multiplex PCR; TCRdb's table is partial and in-frame only. Of under 70,000 clones in the sample, about 87% were seen once. This sequence was found in a woman in her sixties with COVID-19, enrolled during active disease. Sequenced material: peripheral blood.

This chain's CDR3 is CATSAGGGRRYF. The CDR3 DNA reads as TGTGCCACCAGTGCCGGGGGGGGCCGGCGGTACTTC. The J gene is TRBJ2-7, the V gene TRBV24-1; 8 nucleotides agree with TRBD2. J was trimmed by 12 bases and V by 5 bases; bases with no gene match: 8. The CDR3 loop spans 12 amino acids. CDR1 and CDR2 from the germline V gene are KGHDR and SFDVKD.